This TCR beta chain emerged from a study of shared clonotypes between healthy human individuals. Terminally differentiated effector memory CD45RA+ cells were excluded from the naive CD8 cells, which were CD45RO-negative and positively selected for CCR7. Some clones are missing from TCRdb's copy, which holds only in-frame ones; the method was immunoSEQ multiplex PCR. This sample carries around 1.9 million clones, roughly 91% of them seen once, and the ten largest clones take approximately 1.7%. Study outcomes and limitations: Larger richness was generally estimated for naive than memory subsets. The diversity represented, both genetic and in exposure history, was limited by few donors.

This CDR3 spans 13 amino acids. Germline lookup yields CDR1 MDHEN and CDR2 SYDVKM. Trimming removed 2 bases at V and 7 bases at J, with 12 bases between. Comment on this clone: What it binds is not known.

The rearrangement joins TRBV28 to TRBJ2-7; possibly TRBD2 for D (6 bases). The sample comprised naive CD8+ T cells from PBMCs. The clonotype comes from a man aged 18 to 35 in good health. Some clones in this sample may be carry-over from other donors' samples. The CDR3 is CASSLRGIGEQYF. The CDR3 DNA follows: TGTGCCAGCAGTTTACGCGGGATCGGTGAGCAGTACTTC.